These 5 T cell receptor beta chains originate from one sample sequenced in a study of blood T cell repertoires in COVID-19. Clones were sequenced by immunoSEQ multiplex PCR, and TCRdb holds only the in-frame ones, with some missing. The data contain over 100,000 clones, 87% of them singletons. Sequencing was performed on peripheral blood. These receptor sequences come from a man aged 45-65 years with active COVID-19.

The chain recombines TRBV12-3 or TRBV12-4 with TRBJ1-2; D unresolved. CDR3 length equals 12 residues. The V and J ends lost 4 bases and 6 bases respectively, with 9 bases between them. The CDR3 reads CASSWAGDGYTF. DNA for the CDR3: TGTGCCAGCAGTTGGGCAGGTGATGGCTACACCTTC.

This clone was observed once. The chain joins TRBV7-9 to TRBJ1-5, with D unresolved. CDR1 is SEHNR, CDR2 FQNEAQ, per germline (reference sequence). The V gene lost 5 bases and the J gene lost 9 bases, with 17 bases spanning the gap. The CDR3 extends over 14 amino acids. CDR3 coding DNA: TGTGCCAGCAGCCCCGGGAATCCGGCGGCGCCCCAGCATTTT. Translation: CASSPGNPAAPQHF.

The V and J genes are TRBV27 and TRBJ2-1; 11 bases agree with TRBD1. Trimming at V came to 2 bases and at J to 3 bases, leaving 0 bases not matched to a gene. CDR1 is MNHEY, CDR2 SMNVEV, per germline (reference sequence). The CDR3 runs 15 residues. The CDR3 sequence is CASSLGTGGYNEQFF. The DNA of the CDR3 is TGTGCCAGCAGTTTAGGGACAGGGGGCTACAATGAGCAGTTCTTC.

The chain combines TRBV9 with TRBJ2-3, with unresolved D. CDR3 length: 14 residues. CDR1 is SGDLS and CDR2 is YYNGEE in the germline V gene. The V and J ends lost 0 bases and 8 bases respectively, with 13 bases between them. The DNA for the CDR3 is TGTGCCAGCAGCGTAGTTGAGGTTCTAGGTACGCAGTATTTT. Amino acid sequence: CASSVVEVLGTQYF.

The CDR3 region is CASSALGASGRNEQFF. The CDR3 region has the DNA TGTGCCAGCAGCGCGTTAGGGGCTAGCGGACGCAATGAGCAGTTCTTC. The rearrangement uses TRBV7-8 and TRBJ2-1, with 7 bases matching TRBD2. The germline CDR1 and CDR2 sequences are SGHVS and FQNEAQ. The CDR3 runs 16 residues. V was clipped by 5 bases and J by 6 bases; unmatched bases: 13.